This T cell receptor (beta chain) was captured in a study of identical twins. Findings and limits, study-wide: Modelling underestimated the level of out-of-frame TCR alpha sharing observed in monozygotic twins. Within twin pairs, the out-of-frame alpha sequences they shared showed excess low generation probability.

In this sample, this clonotype turned up a few times. Antigen: not known. TCRdb ran MiXCR on the 5' RACE reads and lists one entry per CDR3 protein. The sample holds roughly 1,500,000 distinct CDR3 sequences, under 35% seen once. The sample taken for sequencing was cord blood. The TCR sequence derives from a newborn girl in good health.

CDR3: CASSLSQGYQPQHF. CDR3 bases: TGTGCCAGCAGTTTGTCACAGGGGTATCAGCCCCAGCATTTT. The V call is TRBV28, the J call TRBJ1-5, with TRBD1 matching 7 bases. This CDR3 has 14 amino acids. V was pared by 3 bases and J by 5 bases, with 4 bases of the junction left unmatched. Germline V gene data show CDR1 as MDHEN and CDR2 as SYDVKM.